This T cell receptor beta chain derives from a study of CD8 T cells in Susac syndrome. RNA, at roughly 0.45 to 1 ug, was reverse transcribed with random hexamers. TCRdb redid the calling of the immunoSEQ multiplex PCR reads with MiXCR, one entry per CDR3 protein. The data contain about 47,000 distinct CDR3 sequences, 80% to 95% of them singletons. CD8+ and CD4+ T cells taken from blood had their TCR beta sequenced. Controls were age- and sex-matched healthy donors. Negative isolation yielded CD8+ and CD4+ T cells; FACS enriched TEMRA cells. Germline values: CDR1 MGHRA, CDR2 YSYEKL. The CDR3 contains 16 residues. The V end was cut by 4 bases, the J end by 1 base, with 16 bases between.

The clonotype comes from a human donor in good health. The chain combines TRBV4-1 with TRBJ1-1; weak D call: TRBD1 (6 bases). Sample: CD8+ T cells from PBMCs. CDR3: CASSRLGEGGNTEAFF. The CDR3 coding sequence is TGCGCCAGCAGCCGATTAGGCGAAGGGGGGAACACTGAAGCTTTCTTT.